These 27 T cell receptor beta chains share one sample of origin, sequenced in a study of control samples from healthy donors and cancer patients (dated by TCRdb to 2018 to 2021). The library relied on the immunoSEQ multiplex PCR assay. As stored in TCRdb, this immuneACCESS dataset retains in-frame rearrangements with V and J assigned. A fraction of the clones does not appear; measured against another copy, unresolved V genes explain less than half of the discrepancy, and the remainder lacks a known reason. This sample comprises roughly 90,000 clones, roughly four fifths of them detected only once. About 10% of the sample comes from the top ten. Sequenced material: blood. The receptors were gathered from a woman aged 55-75 years in good health.

This clone was recorded once. The chain has TRBV14 and TRBJ2-5; 10 bases map to TRBD2. V lost 2 bases and J lost 4; bases outside the gene matches: 7. CDR1 and CDR2 from the germline V gene are SGHDN and FVKESK. CDR3 length: 16 residues. CDR3 sequence reads: CASSQSLAGGGETQYF. DNA of the CDR3: TGTGCCAGCAGCCAAAGCTTAGCGGGGGGAGGAGAGACCCAGTACTTC.

The J gene is TRBJ2-2, the V gene TRBV14; TRBD2 is a possible D gene (6 bases). Per the germline V gene, CDR1 is SGHDN and CDR2 is FVKESK. The CDR3 consists of 17 residues. V lost 0 bases and J 4 bases, leaving 15 bases between the germline ends. The CDR3 bases are TGTGCCAGCAGCCAAGATCCGGGTTCGGGGGTCACCGGGGAGCTGTTTTTT. Its protein is CASSQDPGSGVTGELFF.

The V and J genes are TRBV29-1 and TRBJ1-2, with 10 bases lining up with TRBD1. Germline CDR1 and CDR2: SQVTM and ANQGSEA. Unmatched junction bases numbered 6, after V lost 6 bases and J lost 5 bases. This CDR3 region has 13 residues. DNA for the CDR3: TGCAGCGTCGTGACAGGGGGCGCGTATGGCTACACCTTC. As protein: CSVVTGGAYGYTF.

The chain carries TRBV29-1 and TRBJ2-7; possibly TRBD1 for D (6 bases). The CDR3 spans 12 residues. CDR1 and CDR2 from the germline V gene are SQVTM and ANQGSEA. V dropped 5 bases and J dropped 4 bases, with 12 bases sitting between them. CDR3 loop: CSVRDTFYEQYF. Written as DNA, the CDR3 is TGCAGCGTTAGGGACACTTTTTACGAGCAGTACTTC.

The rearrangement uses TRBV2 and TRBJ1-4; a possible D gene is TRBD1 (6 bases). The V and J ends lost 8 bases and 7 bases respectively, with 14 bases between them. The CDR3 extends over 13 amino acids. CDR1 and CDR2 from the germline V gene are SNHLY and FYNNEI. The CDR3 is CASAGTRSEKLFF. CDR3 sequence (DNA): TGTGCCAGCGCCGGGACAAGGAGTGAAAAACTGTTTTTT. Complete variable domain (other parts from reference TRBV2 and TRBJ1-4): EPEVTQTPSHQVTQMGQEVILRCVPISNHLYFYWYRQILGQKVEFLVSFYNNEISEKSEIFDDQFSVERPDGSNFTLKIRSTKLEDSAMYFCASAGTRSEKLFFGSGTQLSVL.

This chain connects TRBV28 to TRBJ1-1; a possible D gene is TRBD1 (5 bases). Germline V lookup: CDR1 MDHEN, CDR2 SYDVKM. The CDR3 runs to 15 residues. V was clipped by 3 bases and J by 1 base, with 12 bases between them. The CDR3, as DNA: TGTGCCAGCAGTTTTAGCGAGGGGAGGAACACTGAAGCTTTCTTT. The encoded protein is CASSFSEGRNTEAFF.

There are a few counts of this clone. This chain joins TRBV5-1 and TRBJ2-7; 7 nucleotides align to TRBD1. V shed 0 bases and J 5 bases; nucleotides not matched to a gene: 5. CDR3 length: 14 residues. CDR1 and CDR2 (germline): SGHRS, YFSETQ. The CDR3 DNA reads TGCGCCAGCAGCTTGGAGACAGGGTGGCACGAGCAGTACTTC. Amino acids: CASSLETGWHEQYF.

Notes on this clone: The sample has other DNA sequences that encode this CDR3 too. The CDR3 is CASSQSGSRGLAGGNLYEQYF. CDR3 bases: TGCGCCAGCAGCCAAAGTGGTTCCAGGGGGCTGGCGGGAGGTAACTTATACGAGCAGTACTTC. The chain carries TRBV4-1 and TRBJ2-7, with D perhaps given as TRBD1 or TRBD2 (8 bases each). The CDR3 is 21 amino acids. Germline V gene sequence: CDR1 MGHRA, CDR2 YSYEKL. V dropped 2 bases and J dropped 4 bases, with 33 bases sitting between them.

The genes are TRBV11-2 and TRBJ2-1; D might be TRBD2 (5 bases). The CDR3 is 14 residues long. Germline V lookup: CDR1 SGHAT, CDR2 FQNNGV. Trimming took 1 base from V and 5 from J, leaving 9 bases between them. The CDR3 DNA is TGTGCCAGCAGCTTAGCTGGACTCCACAATGAGCAGTTCTTC. It specifies CASSLAGLHNEQFF.

The rearrangement links TRBV19 to TRBJ1-4; D unclear. Deletions cut 4 bases from V and 5 bases from J, with 8 bases between. The CDR3 runs 13 residues. CDR1 and CDR2 from the germline V gene are LNHDA and SQIVND (reference sequence). This CDR3 is CASSRGLNEKLFF. CDR3 nucleotides: TGTGCCAGTAGTAGAGGGCTGAATGAAAAACTGTTTTTT.

This rearrangement joins TRBV19 to TRBJ1-5, with no clear D. This CDR3 is built from 14 residues. Trimming took off 6 bases at V and 5 bases at J, with 14 bases between the two ends. Germline V gene sequence: CDR1 LNHDA, CDR2 SQIVND (reference sequence). The CDR3 nucleotides are TGTGCCAGTAGGGATTCCCTCAAAGATCAGCCCCAGCATTTT. Translated: CASRDSLKDQPQHF.

The J gene is TRBJ2-7, the V gene TRBV5-1; no clear D gene. There are 12 residues in the CDR3. Germline V gene sequence: CDR1 SGHRS, CDR2 YFSETQ. V was pared by 1 base and J by 6 bases, with 8 bases between. The CDR3 region is CASSLQPPEQYF. CDR3 in DNA: TGCGCCAGCAGCTTGCAGCCGCCCGAGCAGTACTTC.

The chain couples TRBV12-3 or TRBV12-4 to TRBJ2-7, with a possible D match to TRBD2 (5 bases). V gave up 2 bases and J gave up 4 bases, with 9 bases separating them. The CDR3 spans 13 residues. The CDR3 spells CASSLRGFYEQYF. CDR3 DNA: TGTGCCAGCAGTTTACGGGGATTTTACGAGCAGTACTTC.

This clone was observed a handful of times. The CDR3 region is CASSVGTPVKLRDEKLFF. CDR3 bases: TGTGCCAGCAGCGTAGGGACCCCGGTTAAGTTGAGAGACGAAAAACTGTTTTTT. V and J are TRBV9 and TRBJ1-4; no clear D gene. The CDR3 is made up of 18 amino acids. V lost 0 bases, J lost 8 bases, and 23 bases lay in between. The germline CDR1 and CDR2 sequences are SGDLS and YYNGEE.

The chain uses TRBV2 and TRBJ2-3; D may be TRBD1 or TRBD2 (5 bases each). This CDR3 region has 15 residues. Trimming removed 4 bases from V and 5 bases from J, with 16 bases in between. Germline lookup yields CDR1 SNHLY and CDR2 FYNNEI. CDR3 coding DNA: TGTGCCAGCAGTGTGGGGCAAGCGGTGGTAGATACGCAGTATTTT. Amino acids: CASSVGQAVVDTQYF.

The chain is built from TRBV5-1 and TRBJ2-1; D might be TRBD2 (6 bases). Trimming took 7 bases from V and 5 from J, leaving 13 bases between them. This CDR3 contains 13 residues. Germline-derived CDR1 and CDR2 are SGHRS and YFSETQ. The CDR3 bases are TGCGCCAGCTCGACTAGTAACAACAATGAGCAGTTCTTC. Protein sequence: CASSTSNNNEQFF.

V and J are TRBV5-4 and TRBJ2-5; D gene unclear. The V gene's germline CDR1 is SGHNT and CDR2 YYREEE (reference sequence). Between the trimmed V and J ends, which lost 5 bases and 2 bases, there was a span of 13 bases. This CDR3 spans 14 amino acids. This chain's CDR3 is CASRLSDGQETQYF. The CDR3 DNA reads as TGTGCCAGCAGACTGTCGGACGGACAAGAGACCCAGTACTTC.

J is TRBJ1-1 and V is TRBV3-1 (or the pseudogene TRBV3-2); no reliable D call. This CDR3 is built from 13 residues. CDR1 and CDR2 (germline): LGHDT, YNNKEL (reference sequence). Trimming stripped 4 bases from V and 7 bases from J, with 13 bases between. CDR3: CASSRREMDEAFF. The DNA of the CDR3 is TGTGCCAGCAGCCGGCGGGAAATGGATGAAGCTTTCTTT.

The rearrangement joins TRBV6-5 to TRBJ1-2; a weak D match, TRBD1 (5 bases). The germline V and J ends were trimmed by 6 bases and 0 bases, with 11 bases remaining between them. The germline V gene has CDR1 MNHEY and CDR2 SVGAGI. The CDR3 runs to 14 residues. In nucleotides, the CDR3 is TGTGCCAGCAGATCCCCGGGGGCTAACTATGGCTACACCTTC. Translated, it gives CASRSPGANYGYTF.

The gene calls are TRBV9 and TRBJ2-3; D gene unclear. The CDR3 totals 12 residues. V lost 0 bases, J lost 6 bases, and 5 bases lay in between. CDR1 SGDLS and CDR2 YYNGEE come from the germline V gene. CDR3 nucleotides: TGTGCCAGCAGCGTAGTCGAGGATACGCAGTATTTT. This sequence encodes CASSVVEDTQYF. The whole variable domain, filled in from reference TRBV9 and TRBJ2-3, reads DSGVTQTPKHLITATGQRVTLRCSPRSGDLSVYWYQQSLDQGLQFLIQYYNGEERAKGNILERFSAQQFPDLHSELNLSSLELGDSALYFCASSVVEDTQYFGPGTRLTVL.

The chain has TRBV7-9 and TRBJ2-3; 9 positions match TRBD2. Germline assignment: CDR1 SEHNR and CDR2 FQNEAQ (reference sequence). After removal of 6 bases from V and 4 bases from J, the junction contained 5 bases not matched to a gene. The CDR3 is 14 residues long. CDR3 coding DNA: TGTGCCAGCAGGAGGACTAGCGATGCAGATACGCAGTATTTT. Translation gives CASRRTSDADTQYF.

This chain joins TRBV27 and TRBJ1-1, with 9 nucleotides matching TRBD1. The length of the CDR3 is 14 residues. Unmatched junction bases numbered 2, after V lost 2 bases and J lost 4 bases. CDR1 and CDR2 from the germline V gene are MNHEY and SMNVEV (reference sequence). CDR3 loop: CASSLGTGLTEAFF. The CDR3 region has the DNA TGTGCCAGCAGTTTAGGGACAGGGCTCACTGAAGCTTTCTTT.

The J gene is TRBJ2-2, the V gene TRBV19, with D maybe TRBD2 (6 bases). V was shortened by 6 bases and J by 3 bases, with 11 bases between the two germline ends. CDR3 length: 14 amino acids. Germline V CDR1 and CDR2: LNHDA, SQIVND (reference sequence). For the CDR3, the DNA is TGTGCCAGTAGCGACGGGGGATACACCGGGGAGCTGTTTTTT. Protein product: CASSDGGYTGELFF.

This clone was detected only once. Other nucleotide sequences from this sample produce the same CDR3. The chain uses TRBV7-9 and TRBJ1-4; possible D gene TRBD1, 5 bases. The CDR3 sequence is 14 residues long. Germline values: CDR1 SEHNR, CDR2 FQNEAQ (reference sequence). V lost 0 bases, J lost 7 bases, and 9 bases lay in between. The CDR3 protein is CASSLAQGGEKLFF. CDR3 nucleotides: TGTGCCAGCAGCTTAGCCCAGGGTGGTGAAAAACTGTTTTTT.

The CDR3 DNA is TGTGCCGGAACATGGGGGTTGAACACTGAAGCTTTCTTT. It is translated as CAGTWGLNTEAFF. The rearrangement uses TRBV2 and TRBJ1-1, with D possibly TRBD1 on 5 matching bases. This CDR3 has 13 amino acids. Germline CDR1 SNHLY, CDR2 FYNNEI. V lost 11 bases and J lost 0, with 13 bases in between. Filled out from reference TRBV2 and TRBJ1-1, the complete variable domain reads EPEVTQTPSHQVTQMGQEVILRCVPISNHLYFYWYRQILGQKVEFLVSFYNNEISEKSEIFDDQFSVERPDGSNFTLKIRSTKLEDSAMYFCAGTWGLNTEAFFGQGTRLTVV.

The V gene is TRBV6-6, the J gene TRBJ1-5, with D uncertain. V dropped 6 bases and J dropped 1 base, with 10 bases sitting between them. This CDR3 comprises 14 residues. Per the germline V gene, CDR1 is MNHNY and CDR2 is SVGAGI (reference sequence). The CDR3 protein is CASRDGVSNQPQHF. CDR3 nucleotides: TGTGCCAGCAGGGATGGGGTAAGCAATCAGCCCCAGCATTTT.

The V call is TRBV18, the J call TRBJ2-2; D uncertain. Germline CDR1 is KGHSH and CDR2 is LQKENI. V lost 2 bases and J lost 1, with 11 bases in between. CDR3 length: 16 amino acids. The CDR3 spells CASSPGLIGNTGELFF. The CDR3 DNA is TGTGCCAGCTCACCAGGGTTAATCGGGAACACCGGGGAGCTGTTTTTT. Looking up the rest from reference TRBV18 and TRBJ2-2 gives the full variable domain: NAGVMQNPRHLVRRRGQEARLRCSPMKGHSHVYWYRQLPEEGLKFMVYLQKENIIDESGMPKERFSAEFPKEGPSILRIQQVVRGDSAAYFCASSPGLIGNTGELFFGEGSRLTVL.